This TCR beta chain was obtained from a study of OX40 agonist ivuxolimab in advanced cancers. Background on the study: The group had a mean age of 60 years, ranged from about 23 to 85, and was around 86% male. Antecedent anti-PD-1, anti-PD-L1 or anti-CTLA-4 therapy was permissible, with under 50% having received some.

With baseline, cycle 4 day 1, and cycle 7 day 1 as timepoints, blood was sampled. Note on this clone: The antigen remains undetermined.

Study-level findings and limits: Clonal expansion among partial responders at 0.1-3.0 mg/kg ranked near the lowest.

This table comes from immunoSEQ multiplex PCR, and its TCRdb copy is limited to in-frame clones, with some not included. The sample shows 65,000 to 85,000 clones, less than 85% of them seen only once. V was cut by 1 base and J by 6 bases, with 6 bases left in between. CDR1 is SGHDN and CDR2 is FVKESK in the germline V gene. The CDR3 has 13 amino acids. V and J are TRBV14 and TRBJ2-2; D remains ambiguous. The sequenced sample was CD4+ or CD8+ T cells sorted from blood, obtained in a trial of the OX40 agonist ivuxolimab. This sequence was found in an adult with an advanced solid tumor such as melanoma, head and neck, liver or kidney cancer. CDR3 loop: CASSQVGSGELFF. The CDR3 nucleotides are TGTGCCAGCAGCCAAGTGGGTTCCGGGGAGCTGTTTTTT.